This T cell receptor beta chain was documented in a study of metastatic and nonmetastatic thyroid tumors. Study-wide results and limits: Benign nodules were reported to have significantly lower TCR beta diversity than malignant thyroid tumors, in blood and tumor.

All patients were untreated before thyroid surgery. CDR3 length equals 15 residues. The germline V gene encodes CDR1 MDHEN and CDR2 SYDVKM. V shed 6 bases, J shed 3 bases, and the junction held 7 bases outside the gene matches. From the PCR reads, TCRdb re-called clones with MiXCR. The table records 14,000 to 15,000 clones, 3% to 4.5% of them present only once. Concerning this clone itself: Its specificity is not known.

What was sequenced was tumor tissue. This TCR was sampled from a female donor with papillary thyroid cancer or a benign thyroid nodule (not recorded which). Some clones in this sample may be carry-over from other donors' samples. The rearrangement uses TRBV28 and TRBJ1-5, with 8 positions matching TRBD1. The CDR3 nucleotides read TGTGCCAGCAGACAGGACAGGGCCGTCAATCAGCCCCAGCATTTT. It yields the protein CASRQDRAVNQPQHF.